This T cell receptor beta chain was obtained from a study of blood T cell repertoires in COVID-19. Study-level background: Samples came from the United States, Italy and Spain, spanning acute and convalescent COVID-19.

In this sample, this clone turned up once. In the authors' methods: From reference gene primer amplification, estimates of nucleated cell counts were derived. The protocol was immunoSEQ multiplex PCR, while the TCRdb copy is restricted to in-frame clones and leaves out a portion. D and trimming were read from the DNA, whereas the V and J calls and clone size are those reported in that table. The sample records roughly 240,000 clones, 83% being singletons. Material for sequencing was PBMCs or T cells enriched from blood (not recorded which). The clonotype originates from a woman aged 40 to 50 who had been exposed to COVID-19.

The CDR3 region has the DNA TGTGCCAGCAGCTTAACGTCGAGCGGGGGGGGCACAGATACGCAGTATTTT. This codes for CASSLTSSGGGTDTQYF. The chain is built from TRBV7-3 and TRBJ2-3; 10 bases agree with TRBD2. The V and J ends lost 0 bases and 1 base, in that order; junction bases with no gene match: 4. CDR1 is SGHTA, CDR2 FQGTGA, per germline. The CDR3 covers 17 residues.